The 5 T cell receptor beta chains below were found in one sample sequenced in a study of cytomegalovirus exposure and HLA in healthy donors. TCRdb's table, derived via immunoSEQ multiplex PCR, lists solely in-frame clones and lacks some. Here the sample spans roughly 150,000 clones, over 85% being singletons. Sequencing was performed on PBMCs. The receptors derive from a woman aged 18-30 years in good health and CMV-seropositive.

The chain has TRBV19 and TRBJ1-2; 10 bases agree with TRBD1. Per the germline V gene, CDR1 is LNHDA and CDR2 is SQIVND (reference sequence). The length of the CDR3 is 18 residues. Unmatched junction bases numbered 8, after V lost 1 base and J lost 0 bases. The CDR3 nucleotides read TGTGCCAGTAGTATAGTTGGGACAGGGGCGATAACTAACTATGGCTACACCTTC. Translation gives CASSIVGTGAITNYGYTF.

The rearrangement joins TRBV7-2 to TRBJ2-3, with TRBD1 as a possible D gene (6 bases). CDR3 length: 14 amino acids. V dropped 1 base and J dropped 5 bases, with 10 bases sitting between them. From germline, CDR1 is SGHTA and CDR2 FQGNSA. In DNA form, the CDR3 reads TGTGCCAGCAGCTTAGAGCAGGGACAAGATACGCAGTATTTT. It yields the protein CASSLEQGQDTQYF.

The rearrangement uses TRBV7-6 and TRBJ2-5; 8 nucleotides match TRBD1. The ends lost 0 bases at V and 2 bases at J; junction bases unmatched: 2. The CDR3 runs 15 residues. Germline CDR1 and CDR2: SGHVS and FNYEAQ. CDR3 residues: CASSLAGTGQETQYF. The DNA of the CDR3 is TGTGCCAGCAGCTTAGCAGGGACAGGACAAGAGACCCAGTACTTC.

CDR3 nucleotides: TGTGCCAGCAGCTTAGCAACAGGGGCCCTTGAAGCTTTCTTT. Translated, it gives CASSLATGALEAFF. V gene TRBV7-9 combines with J gene TRBJ1-1, with 7 nucleotides matching TRBD1. Trimming at V came to 0 bases and at J to 7 bases, leaving 5 bases not matched to a gene. CDR1 is SEHNR and CDR2 is FQNEAQ in the germline V gene (reference sequence). There are 14 residues in the CDR3.

The gene calls are TRBV6-1 and TRBJ2-7; no definite D call. From germline, CDR1 is MNHNS and CDR2 SASEGT. This CDR3 contains 11 residues. With 5 bases removed from V and 6 bases from J, the gap between germline ends came to 8 bases. CDR3 coding DNA: TGTGCCAGCAGTTACGGTTTCGAGCAGTACTTC. This encodes CASSYGFEQYF.